This T cell receptor beta chain was retrieved from a study of cytomegalovirus exposure and HLA in healthy donors (dated by TCRdb to about 2017). A note on the overall study: According to an earlier analysis of around 600 of the donors, roughly 180 million T cells yielded 90 million to 140 million unique TCR beta sequences and more than 250 Gb of sequence data. Approximately 330 gigabases of sequencing data and about 92 million unique TCR sequences made up an early release that covered fewer than 650 HLA-typed donors. Of the 300 to 450 genotyped donors, about 84% fell in the genetic ancestry cluster associated with self-reported Caucasian donors. The study was designed to test whether signatures of past pathogen exposure could be identified by cataloging public T cell receptors. Using immunosequencing, the study profiled T cell repertoires from about 610 subjects and related those repertoires to cytomegalovirus serostatus. A separate validation cohort of roughly 110 different subjects was used in addition to the 666-subject first cohort. The study combined high-throughput TCR immunosequencing, statistical association of individual TCRs with disease status, and machine learning to predict cytomegalovirus infection status. A later analysis re-analyzed previously published TCR beta repertoires from approximately 670 donors and added high-resolution HLA genotyping to study TCR occurrence patterns. Rather than drawing on any new phenotypic data, the later analysis identified candidate immune exposures from TCR beta sequences and the way those sequences occurred across donors. To decide whether each TCR beta V gene segment behaved as functional or pseudogenic, an earlier analysis of approximately 600 of the donors relied on high-throughput TCR beta sequencing. Donor age, sex, ethnicity and CMV serostatus were collected together with the repertoire data. A later genetic analysis took genome-wide SNP genotypes for about 55% of the roughly 670 donors and used that subset as a discovery cohort. Every discovery cohort repertoire had been produced on one sequencing platform. HLA typing included class I and class II loci at four-digit resolution. Typing coverage varied by locus: roughly 629-640 donors for A, B, C, DRB1 and DQB1; more than 500 for DQA1; around 570 for DPA1; around 450 for DPB1. Four to six DR-DQ haplotypes were handled as single units for association and clustering, since linkage in the cohort was strong. Among roughly 370 genotyped donors of the cohort, an average of approximately 240,000 unique TCR beta nucleotide sequences were sequenced per donor, roughly 18% of them non-productive.

The cohort comprised more than 550 healthy bone marrow donors. Cohort members were all nominally healthy when sampled, although unrecorded immune exposures were likely present. The donor was CMV seronegative and was included in the group of a few hundred seronegative cohort members. A peripheral blood sample was provided by each donor, and peripheral blood mononuclear cells were used for TCR beta sequencing. Genomic DNA was extracted from the blood cell samples with the Qiagen DNeasy Blood Extraction Kit. The study at large found these results: Because counts were too low, some 17 rarely observed V segments, including chromosome 9 orphons, were left out of the earlier analysis of about 620 of the donors. A later analysis associated 15,000 to 20,000 TCR beta sequences with specific HLA alleles at a false discovery rate of 0.05. The presence/absence analyses assumed that sequencing depth was roughly uniform across donors, and that assumption may not be true. According to a later genetic analysis, donors in an Asian-associated ancestry cluster had fewer N-insertions in productive TCRs than the roughly 670-donor mean. According to the authors, the approach could potentially be generalized to other disease states and immunological phenotypes. Immune exposure information for the cohort was limited to CMV serostatus. Across donors, most TCR sequences were observed very rarely, whereas some public TCRs were present in many individuals. Because HLA typing was unavailable for some donors at each locus, only the typed subset was used in association tests. An earlier analysis of approximately 540 of the donors showed that most TCR beta V segments appeared in productive rearrangements either about 87% or about 30% of the time, which broadly matched IMGT annotations. A later genetic analysis associated a missense DCLRE1C variant with V-gene and J-gene trimming of TCR beta chains, and an independent cohort replicated the association. According to a later analysis, parvovirus B19, influenza, CMV and Epstein-Barr virus appeared linked to several top co-occurrence clusters. The classifier was reported to diagnose cytomegalovirus status with high specificity and sensitivity in both the original cohort and the validation cohort. According to a later analysis, most CMV-associated TCR beta chains appeared to be HLA-restricted, and the HLA associations seemed to be driven largely by CMV exposure. A group of highly shared sequence variants was considered likely to be a technical artifact of the sequencing pipeline. Correlated functional status among segregating V segments might be attributable to linkage disequilibrium, but an unknown experimental factor could not be ruled out. A later analysis found that TCR association rates varied across HLA loci, with DRB1 alleles showing the most associated TCRs and HLA-C alleles the fewest. Three of the identified cytomegalovirus-associated TCR beta chains were confirmed in vitro to be specific for cytomegalovirus antigens. The study listed over 150 TCR beta chains as associated with cytomegalovirus. When HLA alleles, especially DR and DQ, strongly co-occurred, TCR associations were difficult to assign to individual alleles. This cohort had only TCR beta chains sequenced, and the lack of alpha or paired-chain data limited which features could be detected. A further reported finding was that TCR beta sequences accurately predicted the HLA-A and HLA-B alleles for most subjects in the first cohort. Compared with equally common non-associated chains, HLA-associated TCR beta chains in a later analysis were more clonally expanded and had lower generation probabilities.

Comments on this clone: Its antigen remains unidentified. No base qualities exist here, and no much larger clone lies one base off it.

Receptor libraries were prepared by the immunoSEQ multiplex PCR assay. The multiplex PCR relied on a mix of 60 forward primers for TCR Vbeta segments and 13 reverse primers for TCR Jbeta segments. A multiplex PCR assay on genomic DNA amplified the CDR3 region of rearranged TCR beta genes. Amplified TCR beta libraries were sequenced as 87-base-pair reads on the Illumina HiSeq System. On the authors' methods: A later analysis counted tens of millions of unique TCR beta chains across the 666 repertoires, and around 9.9 million of these chains were shared by at least two donors. A nearest-neighbor algorithm error-corrected the raw reads and collapsed the reads into unique sequences, merging closely related sequences to remove PCR and sequencing errors. Alignment of CDR3 sequences to IMGT reference sequences was used to assign V, D and J gene segments. Each retained sequence needed at least a six-nucleotide match to both a V gene segment and a J gene segment. Rearrangements were classified as productive when the CDR3 lacked stop codons and remained in frame with V and J, and all other rearrangements were classified as non-productive. Following IMGT convention, CDR3 was defined as the stretch from the second conserved V-encoded cysteine to the conserved J-encoded phenylalanine. The earlier analysis of 500 to 600 of the donors excluded sequences that lacked an unambiguous match to a single V gene segment. An earlier analysis of fewer than 650 of the donors classified V segments as functional when productive rearrangements were above 56.7% and as segregating when the standard deviation between donors was above 5%. A statistical classification framework was built to diagnose cytomegalovirus status from the catalog of TCR beta chain sequences. A later analysis assigned V and J genes by comparing TCR nucleotide sequences with IMGT/GENE-DB human TR gene sequences. A later analysis assigned CDR3 sequences and most-parsimonious VDJ recombination scenarios with the TCRdist pipeline. In a later analysis, each TCR beta chain was defined by its CDR3 amino acid sequence together with its V-gene family, and reads lacking a unique V-gene family were excluded. To address suspected cross-contamination and a sequencing artifact, a later analysis removed roughly 640 highly shared, low-generation-probability nucleotide sequences. A later analysis calculated a clonal expansion index for each public chain from normalized within-repertoire ranks of inferred template counts. Generation probabilities in a later analysis came from a VDJ recombination model fitted to out-of-frame rearrangements, and those results were checked against IGoR. Hypergeometric tests were used in a later analysis to score TCR-TCR, TCR-HLA and TCR-CMV co-occurrence, with a repertoire-size bias correction applied to the TCR pairs. A later analysis estimated false discovery rates by permuting HLA or CMV assignments 20 times. In a later analysis, co-occurring TCRs were grouped with DBSCAN, and TCRdist sequence similarity was added when clustering was performed within HLA-allele-positive subsets. Repertoires with fewer than 30,000 or more than 120,000 public chains, plus five repertoires with anomalous nucleotide sharing, were excluded from co-occurrence clustering. The table comes from immuneACCESS by way of TCRdb, which keeps in-frame sequences with V and J called. Part of the clones is missing from these tables; in studies checked, under half for an unresolved V gene and the rest for unknown reasons. V and J calls plus clone size are reproduced from that table; the DNA served to infer D and trimming. Recorded for this sample are a few hundred thousand clones; under 90% of them occurred a single time. About 0.29% of the sample goes to the ten largest clones.

This receptor was identified in a girl aged 2-15 years in good health and CMV-seronegative. Sequencing was done on a sample of PBMCs.

The nucleotide sequence is TGCAGCGTTGAAATTTTCCGCTATGGCTACACCTTC. Translation gives CSVEIFRYGYTF. The receptor chain draws on TRBV29-1 and TRBJ1-2, with the D gene not confidently named. The junction carries 8 bases between V and J, which are trimmed by 2 bases and 4 bases respectively. From its cysteine to its phenylalanine, the CDR3 spans 12 amino acids. Of all the DNA, just the CDR3 is kept, 36 bases in frame from base 1. The germline V gene provides CDR1 SQVTM and CDR2 ANQGSEA. Joined to the reference TRBV29-1 and TRBJ1-2 proteins, this CDR3 gives the full variable domain: SAVISQKPSRDICQRGTSLTIQCQVDSQVTMMFWYRQQPGQSLTLIATANQGSEATYESGFVIDKFPISRPNLTFSTLTVSNMSPEDSSIYLCSVEIFRYGYTFGSGTRLTVV.